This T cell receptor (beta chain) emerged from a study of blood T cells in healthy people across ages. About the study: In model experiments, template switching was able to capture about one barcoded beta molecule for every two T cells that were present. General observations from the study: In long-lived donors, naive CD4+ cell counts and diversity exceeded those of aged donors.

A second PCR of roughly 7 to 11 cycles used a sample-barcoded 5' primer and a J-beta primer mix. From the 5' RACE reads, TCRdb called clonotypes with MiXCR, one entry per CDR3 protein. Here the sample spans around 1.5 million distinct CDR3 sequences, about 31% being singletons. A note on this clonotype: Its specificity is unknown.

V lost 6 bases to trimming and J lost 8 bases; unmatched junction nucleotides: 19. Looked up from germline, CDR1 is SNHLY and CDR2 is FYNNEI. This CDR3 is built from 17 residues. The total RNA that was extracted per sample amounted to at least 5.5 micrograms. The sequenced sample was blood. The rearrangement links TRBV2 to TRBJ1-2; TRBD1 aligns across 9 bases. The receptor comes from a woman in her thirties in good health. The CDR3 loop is CASSQQGAPTGGEGYTF. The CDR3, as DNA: TGTGCCAGCAGCCAACAGGGGGCCCCTACAGGGGGAGAAGGCTACACCTTC. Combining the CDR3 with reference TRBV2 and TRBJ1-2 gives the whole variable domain EPEVTQTPSHQVTQMGQEVILRCVPISNHLYFYWYRQILGQKVEFLVSFYNNEISEKSEIFDDQFSVERPDGSNFTLKIRSTKLEDSAMYFCASSQQGAPTGGEGYTFGSGTRLTVV.